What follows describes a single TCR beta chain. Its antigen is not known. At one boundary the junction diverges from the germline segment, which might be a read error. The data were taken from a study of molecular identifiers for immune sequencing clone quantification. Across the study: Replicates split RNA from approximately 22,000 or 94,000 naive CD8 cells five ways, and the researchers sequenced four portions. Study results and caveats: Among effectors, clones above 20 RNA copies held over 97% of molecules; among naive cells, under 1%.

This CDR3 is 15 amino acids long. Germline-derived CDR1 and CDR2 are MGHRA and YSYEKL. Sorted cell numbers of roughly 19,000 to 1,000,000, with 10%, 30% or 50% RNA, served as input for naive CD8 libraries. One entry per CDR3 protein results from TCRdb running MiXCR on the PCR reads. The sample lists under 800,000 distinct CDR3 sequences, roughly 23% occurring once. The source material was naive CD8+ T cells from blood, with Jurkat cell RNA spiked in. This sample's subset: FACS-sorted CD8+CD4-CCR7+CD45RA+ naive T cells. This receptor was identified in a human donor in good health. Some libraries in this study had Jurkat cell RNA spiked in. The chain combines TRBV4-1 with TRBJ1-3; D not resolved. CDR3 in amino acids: CASSQDLSSRNTIYF. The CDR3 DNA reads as TGCGCCAGCAGCCAGGACTTGAGCTCTAGAAACACCATATATTTT.